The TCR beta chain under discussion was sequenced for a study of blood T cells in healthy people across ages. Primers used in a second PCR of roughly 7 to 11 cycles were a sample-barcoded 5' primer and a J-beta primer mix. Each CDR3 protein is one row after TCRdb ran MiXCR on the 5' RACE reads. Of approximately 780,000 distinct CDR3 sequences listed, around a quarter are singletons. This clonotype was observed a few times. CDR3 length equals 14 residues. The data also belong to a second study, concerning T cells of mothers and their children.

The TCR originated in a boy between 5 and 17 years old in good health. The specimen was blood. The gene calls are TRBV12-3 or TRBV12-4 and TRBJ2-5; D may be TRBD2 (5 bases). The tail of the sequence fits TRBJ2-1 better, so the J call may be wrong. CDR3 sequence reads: CASSYISEGDEQFF. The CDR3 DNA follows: TGTGCCAGCAGTTACATTTCTGAGGGCGATGAGCAGTTCTTC.